The next 15 T cell receptor beta chains were all read from a single sample in a study of T cells expressing NK-cell markers. TCRdb re-called the 5' RACE reads; every CDR3 protein appears as one record, without DNA. This sample contains 440,000 or so distinct CDR3 sequences. The sample was blood T cells: a sorted CD56 or NKG2C T cell subset, CD4+ or CD8+ T cells, or bulk PBMC T cells (not recorded which). Receptors were obtained from a woman aged 18 to 75 in good health.

The chain uses TRBV29-1 and TRBJ2-1; TCRdb's assignment of TRBD1 cannot be checked, as there is no DNA. The CDR3 totals 13 residues. CDR1 is SQVTM and CDR2 is ANQGSEA in the germline V gene. The CDR3 loop reads CSGDRVGGNEQFF.

The V call is TRBV29-1, the J call TRBJ2-2. CDR3 length equals 12 residues. Germline V gene lookup returns CDR1 SQVTM and CDR2 ANQGSEA. The CDR3 protein is CSVERNTGELFF.

The chain employs TRBV11-2 and TRBJ2-2; TCRdb's D call of TRBD2 is untestable without DNA. CDR3 length: 17 amino acids. CDR1 SGHAT and CDR2 FQNNGV come from the germline V gene. CDR3 in amino acids: CASSLGPAGGPEGELFF.

The V and J genes are TRBV19 and TRBJ2-2; TCRdb calls TRBD1, which cannot be checked without DNA. Germline CDR1 reads LNHDA; CDR2 reads SQIVND (reference sequence). This CDR3 has 15 amino acids. This CDR3 reads CASSERQGNTGELFF. Full variable domain (outside the CDR3, taken from reference TRBV19 and TRBJ2-2): DGGITQSPKYLFRKEGQNVTLSCEQNLNHDAMYWYRQDPGQGLRLIYYSQIVNDFQKGDIAEGYSVSREKKESFPLTVTSAQKNPTAFYLCASSERQGNTGELFFGEGSRLTVL.

The V and J genes are TRBV6-5 and TRBJ2-5; TCRdb returns TRBD2, unconfirmable since there is no DNA. This CDR3 has 15 residues. CDR1 and CDR2 (germline): MNHEY, SVGAGI. CDR3 region: CASSYSPSWQETQYF.

This chain links TRBV7-9 with TRBJ2-5; TCRdb's D gene call, TRBD1, goes unchecked for lack of DNA. The CDR3 is made up of 15 amino acids. Per germline, CDR1 SEHNR and CDR2 FQNEAQ (reference sequence). CDR3 region: CASSRTLGVQETQYF. The full variable domain, rest sourced from reference TRBV7-9 and TRBJ2-5, is DTGVSQNPRHKITKRGQNVTFRCDPISEHNRLYWYRQTLGQGPEFLTYFQNEAQLEKSRLLSDRFSAERPKGSFSTLEIQRTEQGDSAMYLCASSRTLGVQETQYFGPGTRLLVL.

This chain connects TRBV9 to TRBJ2-1; TCRdb gives TRBD1 as the D gene, but with no DNA this cannot be confirmed. This CDR3 has 12 residues. Germline V gives CDR1 SGDLS, CDR2 YYNGEE. The CDR3: CASSPGENEQFF.

The V and J genes are TRBV7-8 and TRBJ1-3; the D gene TCRdb calls, TRBD1, cannot be checked with no DNA. CDR3 size: 16 residues. From germline, CDR1 is SGHVS and CDR2 FQNEAQ. The CDR3 here is CASSLVRWGTGNTIYF.

The chain combines TRBV27 with TRBJ2-7. The CDR3 is 14 residues long. From germline, CDR1 is MNHEY and CDR2 SMNVEV (reference sequence). CDR3 loop: CASSFRRSGSEQYF.

This chain uses TRBV12-3 or TRBV12-4 with TRBJ2-3. The CDR3 is made up of 12 amino acids. The CDR3: CASSPATDTQYF.

The chain uses TRBV9 and TRBJ2-5; no DNA is available, so the TRBD2 call from TCRdb remains unchecked. CDR1 is SGDLS, CDR2 YYNGEE, per germline. The CDR3 consists of 15 residues. The CDR3: CASSVGDLAGETQYF.

The chain is built from TRBV4-1 and TRBJ2-5. Germline V gene data show CDR1 as MGHRA and CDR2 as YSYEKL. This CDR3 is built from 13 residues. CDR3 sequence reads: CASSQERWETQYF.

The chain is built from TRBV30 and TRBJ1-2. This CDR3 is 14 amino acids long. CDR1 and CDR2 from the germline V gene are GTSNPN and SVGIG (reference sequence). The CDR3 sequence is CAWSVTGFNYGYTF. The full variable domain, rest sourced from reference TRBV30 and TRBJ1-2, is SQTIHQWPATLVQPVGSPLSLECTVEGTSNPNLYWYRQAAGRGLQLLFYSVGIGQISSEVPQNLSASRPQDRQFILSSKKLLLSDSGFYLCAWSVTGFNYGYTFGSGTRLTVV.

This chain uses TRBV5-1 with TRBJ1-2; lacking DNA, the TRBD1 call made by TCRdb goes unchecked. Per the germline V gene, CDR1 is SGHRS and CDR2 is YFSETQ. The CDR3 has 14 residues. The CDR3 here is CASTDPGQLGGHTF.

This rearrangement joins TRBV5-6 to TRBJ2-3; the TCRdb call, TRBD2, lacks DNA for checking. The CDR3 has 15 residues. In germline, CDR1 is SGHDT, CDR2 YYEEEE. The CDR3 reads CASSPRLAGPDTQYF.